This T cell receptor (beta chain) is drawn from a study of Ad26.COV2.S vaccination and SARS-CoV-2 variants. Study observations and caveats: The TCR breadth and depth analyses may have produced an underestimate of total T cell responses.

This clone was seen more than once but under ten times. Its antigen is as yet unknown. Germline CDR1 and CDR2: LGHDT and YNNKEL (reference sequence). The CDR3 sequence is 16 residues long. V gave up 0 bases and J gave up 4 bases, with 15 bases separating them. Produced via immunoSEQ multiplex PCR; TCRdb's table is partial and in-frame only. The data contain some 190,000 clones, around 88% of them singletons. Sequenced material: peripheral blood, taken after recovery from COVID-19. The chain recombines TRBV3-1 (or the pseudogene TRBV3-2) with TRBJ1-2, with D tentatively TRBD1 (6 bases). The TCR comes from a human donor who had recovered from COVID-19. The CDR3 sequence: CASSQDLGAGIYGYTF. DNA for the CDR3: TGTGCCAGCAGCCAAGATCTGGGGGCAGGGATCTATGGCTACACCTTC.